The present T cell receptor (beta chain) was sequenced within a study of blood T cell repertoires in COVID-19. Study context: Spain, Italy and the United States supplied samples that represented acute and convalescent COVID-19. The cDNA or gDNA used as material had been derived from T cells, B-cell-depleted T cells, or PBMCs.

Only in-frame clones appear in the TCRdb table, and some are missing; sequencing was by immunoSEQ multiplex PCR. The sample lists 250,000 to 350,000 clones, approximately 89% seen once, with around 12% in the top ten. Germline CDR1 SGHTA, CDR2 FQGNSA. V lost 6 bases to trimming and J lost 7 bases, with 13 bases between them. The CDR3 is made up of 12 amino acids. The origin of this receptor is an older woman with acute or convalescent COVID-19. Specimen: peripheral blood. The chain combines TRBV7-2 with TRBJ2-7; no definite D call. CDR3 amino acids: CASSPMRREQYF. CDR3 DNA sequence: TGTGCCAGCAGTCCGATGAGGCGGGAGCAGTACTTC.